The 32 T cell receptor beta chains presented below share a single source sample, sequenced in a study of blood T cell repertoires in COVID-19. This table comes from immunoSEQ multiplex PCR, and its TCRdb copy is limited to in-frame clones, with some not included. The data show about 330,000 clones, about nine tenths seen once. Source material: PBMCs or T cells enriched from blood (not recorded which). The receptors here all came from a woman between 18 and 29 years old who had recovered from COVID-19.

CDR3 sequence reads: CAISNTGDQPQHF. CDR3 coding DNA: TGTGCCATCAGTAATACAGGGGATCAGCCCCAGCATTTT. V is TRBV10-3 and J is TRBJ1-5, with 7 bases that match TRBD1. V shed 5 bases, J shed 5 bases, and the junction held 3 bases outside the gene matches. The germline V gene has CDR1 ENHRY and CDR2 SYGVKD. The CDR3 contains 13 residues.

CDR3 in DNA: TGTGCCAGCAGCACCCAGGCGGGAGCTGAAGCTTTCTTT. Translating gives CASSTQAGAEAFF. The chain links TRBV7-9 to TRBJ1-1; D unclear. CDR1 is SEHNR and CDR2 is FQNEAQ in the germline V gene (reference sequence). This CDR3 spans 13 amino acids. The V end was cut by 5 bases, the J end by 6 bases, with 13 bases between.

As for this clone: Other DNA sequences from this sample encode an identical CDR3 as well. This chain joins TRBV6-5 and TRBJ1-2; perhaps TRBD1 as D (5 bases). Trimming took off 0 bases at V and 2 bases at J, with 10 bases between the two ends. Germline loops: CDR1 MNHEY, CDR2 SVGAGI. CDR3 length: 15 amino acids. DNA for the CDR3: TGTGCCAGCAGTTACTCGACGGGGGGAAACTATGGCTACACCTTC. This gives the protein CASSYSTGGNYGYTF.

CDR3 bases: TGTGCCAGCAGCTTCAGGAAAGGGGGGGCGACTGGCTACACCTTC. It is translated as CASSFRKGGATGYTF. The chain couples TRBV5-8 to TRBJ1-2; D is perhaps TRBD1 (6 bases). Germline V lookup: CDR1 SGHTS, CDR2 YDEGEE. The CDR3 is made up of 15 amino acids. The V gene lost 2 bases and the J gene lost 7 bases, with 18 bases spanning the gap.

This clone has more than one count but fewer than ten. The CDR3 coding sequence is TGTGCCAGTTCGATAGGACAGGGTGCCTATGGCTACACCTTC. This codes for CASSIGQGAYGYTF. J is TRBJ1-2 and V is TRBV6-5; 8 nucleotides agree with TRBD1. The ends lost 9 bases at V and 4 bases at J; junction bases unmatched: 10. The CDR3 is made up of 14 amino acids. Per the germline V gene, CDR1 is MNHEY and CDR2 is SVGAGI.

V gene TRBV11-2 combines with J gene TRBJ2-5; 12 bases match TRBD2. This CDR3 has 16 residues. Germline V gene sequence: CDR1 SGHAT, CDR2 FQNNGV. V trimming: 0 bases; J trimming: 4 bases; junction bases outside the gene matches: 3. CDR3 sequence reads: CASSLELAGGLETQYF. The CDR3 coding sequence is TGTGCCAGCAGCTTAGAACTAGCGGGAGGTCTAGAGACCCAGTACTTC. The variable domain in full, with the rest retrieved from reference TRBV11-2 and TRBJ2-5, is EAGVAQSPRYKIIEKRQSVAFWCNPISGHATLYWYQQILGQGPKLLIQFQNNGVVDDSQLPKDRFSAERLKGVDSTLKIQPAKLEDSAVYLCASSLELAGGLETQYFGPGTRLLVL.

V gene TRBV27 combines with J gene TRBJ1-4; D is unresolved. Deletions cut 7 bases from V and 8 bases from J, with 20 bases between. This CDR3 is 15 amino acids long. Germline CDR1 and CDR2: MNHEY and SMNVEV (reference sequence). CDR3 sequence: CASKLLWPRGEKLFF. The CDR3 DNA sequence: TGTGCCAGCAAACTCTTGTGGCCACGAGGGGAAAAACTGTTTTTT. Combining the CDR3 with reference TRBV27 and TRBJ1-4 gives the whole variable domain EAQVTQNPRYLITVTGKKLTVTCSQNMNHEYMSWYRQDPGLGLRQIYYSMNVEVTDKGDVPEGYKVSRKEKRNFPLILESPSPNQTSLYFCASKLLWPRGEKLFFGSGTQLSVL.

The chain couples TRBV5-1 to TRBJ2-7; possibly TRBD1 for D (6 bases). CDR1 SGHRS and CDR2 YFSETQ come from the germline V gene. The CDR3 loop spans 12 amino acids. Trimming removed 8 bases at V and 3 bases at J, with 12 bases between. The CDR3 loop is CASGTSSYEQYF. CDR3 DNA sequence: TGCGCCAGTGGGACATCCAGCTACGAGCAGTACTTC.

The V call is TRBV5-1, the J call TRBJ1-1; TRBD1 aligns across 7 bases. The V gene end was trimmed by 1 base and the J gene end by 5 bases; junction bases not matched to a gene: 2. This CDR3 spans 13 amino acids. CDR1 SGHRS and CDR2 YFSETQ come from the germline V gene. CDR3 nucleotide sequence: TGCGCCAGCAGCTTGACAGGGGAGACTGAAGCTTTCTTT. Its translation: CASSLTGETEAFF. Full variable domain (missing parts from reference TRBV5-1 and TRBJ1-1): KAGVTQTPRYLIKTRGQQVTLSCSPISGHRSVSWYQQTPGQGLQFLFEYFSETQRNKGNFPGRFSGRQFSNSRSEMNVSTLELGDSALYLCASSLTGETEAFFGQGTRLTVV.

The chain combines TRBV28 with TRBJ2-7, with TRBD2 identical over 11 bases. J lost 5 bases, V lost 8 bases, and 20 bases had no gene match. The CDR3 is 18 residues long. Per germline, CDR1 MDHEN and CDR2 SYDVKM. CDR3 nucleotide sequence: TGTGCCAGCCAGACACCGTTAATAGCGGGAGGGCCTCAGGACGAGCAGTACTTC. Residues: CASQTPLIAGGPQDEQYF.

The chain couples TRBV4-1 to TRBJ2-5; TRBD1 might be the D (6 bases). Germline lookup yields CDR1 MGHRA and CDR2 YSYEKL. The CDR3 totals 15 residues. Trimming took 0 bases from V and 1 from J, leaving 9 bases between them. CDR3: CASSQDGTPQETQYF. CDR3 nucleotides: TGCGCCAGCAGCCAAGACGGGACACCCCAAGAGACCCAGTACTTC.

This chain connects TRBV7-9 to TRBJ2-5, with 10 positions matching TRBD1. Trimming cost V 2 bases and J 5 bases; bases outside gene matches: 8. Looked up from germline, CDR1 is SEHNR and CDR2 is FQNEAQ (reference sequence). The CDR3 is 16 amino acids. CDR3 coding DNA: TGTGCCAGCAGCTTACCTCCGGGACAGGGGCGGGAGACCCAGTACTTC. It translates to CASSLPPGQGRETQYF.

This chain uses TRBV4-1 with TRBJ2-1, with 12 bases lining up with TRBD2. Germline V lookup: CDR1 MGHRA, CDR2 YSYEKL. This CDR3 comprises 19 residues. The V gene end was trimmed by 0 bases and the J gene end by 8 bases; junction bases not matched to a gene: 14. The CDR3 DNA follows: TGCGCCAGCAGCCAAGATCGGATGTCTAGCGGGAGGGCTCCATATGAGCAGTTCTTC. Translating it yields CASSQDRMSSGRAPYEQFF.

J is TRBJ2-4 and V is TRBV27; D not resolved. CDR1 is MNHEY, CDR2 SMNVEV, per germline (reference sequence). The germline V and J ends were trimmed by 6 bases and 1 base, with 13 bases remaining between them. The CDR3 loop spans 15 amino acids. The CDR3 DNA reads as TGTGCCAGCAGCGAAATAACAAGTGCCAAAAACATTCAGTACTTC. Its translation: CASSEITSAKNIQYF.

The chain is built from TRBV7-8 and TRBJ2-5, with 9 bases lining up with TRBD2. The CDR3 runs 17 residues. Germline V gene lookup returns CDR1 SGHVS and CDR2 FQNEAQ. Unmatched junction bases numbered 15, after V lost 4 bases and J lost 6 bases. The CDR3 bases are TGTGCCAGCAGCTATCCACTTTGGCGGGGGGGCCTGAAGACCCAGTACTTC. This codes for CASSYPLWRGGLKTQYF.

V gene TRBV2 combines with J gene TRBJ2-7; D not resolved. Germline V gives CDR1 SNHLY, CDR2 FYNNEI. V dropped 2 bases and J dropped 1 base, with 3 bases sitting between them. There are 12 residues in the CDR3. The chain's CDR3 is CASSEQSYEQYF. CDR3 bases: TGTGCCAGCAGTGAACAATCCTACGAGCAGTACTTC. The full variable domain, with the rest looked up from reference TRBV2 and TRBJ2-7, is EPEVTQTPSHQVTQMGQEVILRCVPISNHLYFYWYRQILGQKVEFLVSFYNNEISEKSEIFDDQFSVERPDGSNFTLKIRSTKLEDSAMYFCASSEQSYEQYFGPGTRLTVT.

This chain connects TRBV2 to TRBJ2-2; no clear D. V was pared by 3 bases and J by 5 bases, with 16 bases between. Per germline, CDR1 SNHLY and CDR2 FYNNEI. The CDR3 is made up of 16 amino acids. CDR3 loop: CASSEQRGDGTGELFF. CDR3 in DNA: TGTGCCAGCAGTGAGCAAAGAGGAGATGGTACCGGGGAGCTGTTTTTT.

The chain recombines TRBV24-1 with TRBJ2-2; D is possibly TRBD1 (5 bases). The CDR3 has 15 amino acids. Deletions cut 4 bases from V and 2 bases from J, with 10 bases between. The germline V gene encodes CDR1 KGHDR and CDR2 SFDVKD. The chain's CDR3 is CATSEGRGNTGELFF. The CDR3 DNA reads as TGTGCCACCAGTGAGGGAAGGGGAAACACCGGGGAGCTGTTTTTT.

This chain uses TRBV4-1 with TRBJ2-5; TRBD1 aligns across 8 bases. In germline, CDR1 is MGHRA, CDR2 YSYEKL. The J segment lost 1 base and the V segment lost 1 base, leaving 11 bases of the junction unmatched. There are 18 residues in the CDR3. CDR3 sequence reads: CASSQGAPGQVLQETQYF. DNA for the CDR3: TGCGCCAGCAGCCAAGGGGCCCCGGGACAGGTTCTCCAAGAGACCCAGTACTTC.

In its sample, this clone was seen a few times. The gene calls are TRBV19 and TRBJ2-1, with 9 bases fitting TRBD2. Trimming took 10 bases from V and 4 from J; bases not matched to a gene: 11. Germline lookup yields CDR1 LNHDA and CDR2 SQIVND (reference sequence). This CDR3 spans 15 amino acids. CDR3 bases: TGTGCCACCAGAGTGACTAGCGGAATTTACAATGAGCAGTTCTTC. Translated: CATRVTSGIYNEQFF.

The chain carries TRBV2 and TRBJ2-5, with 9 bases fitting TRBD2. The germline gives CDR1 SNHLY, CDR2 FYNNEI. The CDR3 is 15 residues long. V was pared by 5 bases and J by 5 bases, with 9 bases of the junction left unmatched. The CDR3 sequence is CASSLRLAGEETQYF. In nucleotides, the CDR3 is TGTGCCAGCAGTCTCAGATTAGCGGGAGAGGAGACCCAGTACTTC. The whole variable domain, filled in from reference TRBV2 and TRBJ2-5, reads EPEVTQTPSHQVTQMGQEVILRCVPISNHLYFYWYRQILGQKVEFLVSFYNNEISEKSEIFDDQFSVERPDGSNFTLKIRSTKLEDSAMYFCASSLRLAGEETQYFGPGTRLLVL.

This chain links TRBV29-1 with TRBJ1-2; tentatively, D is TRBD1 (6 bases). The CDR3 sequence is 11 residues long. With 7 bases removed from V and 6 bases from J, the gap between germline ends came to 12 bases. Germline lookup yields CDR1 SQVTM and CDR2 ANQGSEA. The CDR3: CSAVQGNGYTF. The CDR3 coding sequence is TGCAGCGCGGTGCAGGGGAATGGCTACACCTTC.

J is TRBJ1-6 and V is TRBV5-6; TRBD1 is a possible D gene (5 bases). The CDR3 has 15 residues. V was clipped by 4 bases and J by 7 bases, with 15 bases between them. Germline-derived CDR1 and CDR2 are SGHDT and YYEEEE. CDR3 DNA sequence: TGTGCCAGCAGCACACGCCCGCAGGGAAATTCACCCCTCCACTTT. It translates to CASSTRPQGNSPLHF.

The genes are TRBV7-2 and TRBJ2-5, with 7 bases aligning to TRBD2. The CDR3 has 12 residues. Unmatched junction bases numbered 3, after V lost 6 bases and J lost 5 bases. Germline V gene data show CDR1 as SGHTA and CDR2 as FQGNSA. Here the CDR3 reads CASSGGEETQYF. The DNA for the CDR3 is TGTGCCAGCAGTGGGGGGGAGGAGACCCAGTACTTC.

The chain combines TRBV4-2 with TRBJ1-2; TRBD1 is a possible D gene (5 bases). The length of the CDR3 is 15 residues. V gave up 1 base and J gave up 4 bases, with 13 bases separating them. Looked up from germline, CDR1 is LGHNA and CDR2 is YNFKEQ. The CDR3 spells CASSQAEGEGYGYTF. Here the CDR3 DNA reads TGTGCCAGCAGCCAAGCGGAAGGGGAAGGCTATGGCTACACCTTC.

The J gene is TRBJ2-1, the V gene TRBV5-1; TRBD1 is a possible D gene (7 bases). Germline CDR1 SGHRS, CDR2 YFSETQ. The CDR3 is 15 amino acids. The ends were cut back, 5 bases at V and 3 bases at J, with 15 bases in the middle. The CDR3 nucleotides are TGCGCCAGCAGGGGAGGACAGGCGCTCTACAATGAGCAGTTCTTC. Translated: CASRGGQALYNEQFF.

V and J are TRBV6-5 and TRBJ2-3; 13 bases agree with TRBD2. The CDR3 totals 15 residues. The V gene end was trimmed by 6 bases and the J gene end by 5 bases; junction bases not matched to a gene: 5. Germline-derived CDR1 and CDR2 are MNHEY and SVGAGI. This chain's CDR3 is CASRRTSGGGDTQYF. In DNA form, the CDR3 reads TGTGCCAGCAGGAGAACTAGCGGGGGGGGAGATACGCAGTATTTT.

To note about this clone: One end of the junction does not line up with germline, which may come from a read error. The rearrangement links TRBV7-7 to TRBJ2-5; 10 bases line up with TRBD2. The CDR3 is 16 residues long. Germline V gene data show CDR1 as SSHAT and CDR2 as FNYEAQ (reference sequence). Here the CDR3 reads CASSANPSGGAETQYF. The CDR3 DNA sequence: TGTGCTAGCAGCGCAAACCCGAGCGGGGGGGCAGAGACCCAGTACTTC.

V and J are TRBV19 and TRBJ2-6, with D tentatively TRBD1 (6 bases). The germline V and J ends were trimmed by 4 bases and 2 bases, with 12 bases remaining between them. The CDR3 runs 16 residues. CDR1 and CDR2 (germline): LNHDA, SQIVND (reference sequence). The CDR3 here is CASSTGQFTGANVLTF. DNA of the CDR3: TGTGCCAGTAGTACAGGACAGTTCACTGGGGCCAACGTCCTGACTTTC.

The V and J genes are TRBV2 and TRBJ1-6; weak D call: TRBD1 (6 bases). Germline V gene lookup returns CDR1 SNHLY and CDR2 FYNNEI. CDR3 length equals 16 residues. V lost 4 bases, J lost 0 bases, and 10 bases lay in between. CDR3 region: CASSADRSSYNSPLHF. CDR3 coding DNA: TGTGCCAGCAGTGCCGACAGGAGCTCCTATAATTCACCCCTCCACTTT.

The V gene is TRBV12-3 or TRBV12-4, the J gene TRBJ1-1; D is uncertain. With 3 bases removed from V and 3 bases from J, the gap between germline ends came to 8 bases. This CDR3 region has 13 residues. The CDR3 nucleotides are TGTGCCAGCAGTTTCCTGGCAGACACTGAAGCTTTCTTT. Translated, it gives CASSFLADTEAFF.

The rearrangement joins TRBV2 to TRBJ1-5, with TRBD1 matching 10 bases. V lost 5 bases and J lost 6; bases outside the gene matches: 10. The CDR3 loop spans 16 amino acids. Germline loops: CDR1 SNHLY, CDR2 FYNNEI. CDR3: CASSRLGQGGPQPQHF. In DNA, the CDR3 is TGTGCCAGCAGTCGATTAGGACAGGGGGGGCCTCAGCCCCAGCATTTT.